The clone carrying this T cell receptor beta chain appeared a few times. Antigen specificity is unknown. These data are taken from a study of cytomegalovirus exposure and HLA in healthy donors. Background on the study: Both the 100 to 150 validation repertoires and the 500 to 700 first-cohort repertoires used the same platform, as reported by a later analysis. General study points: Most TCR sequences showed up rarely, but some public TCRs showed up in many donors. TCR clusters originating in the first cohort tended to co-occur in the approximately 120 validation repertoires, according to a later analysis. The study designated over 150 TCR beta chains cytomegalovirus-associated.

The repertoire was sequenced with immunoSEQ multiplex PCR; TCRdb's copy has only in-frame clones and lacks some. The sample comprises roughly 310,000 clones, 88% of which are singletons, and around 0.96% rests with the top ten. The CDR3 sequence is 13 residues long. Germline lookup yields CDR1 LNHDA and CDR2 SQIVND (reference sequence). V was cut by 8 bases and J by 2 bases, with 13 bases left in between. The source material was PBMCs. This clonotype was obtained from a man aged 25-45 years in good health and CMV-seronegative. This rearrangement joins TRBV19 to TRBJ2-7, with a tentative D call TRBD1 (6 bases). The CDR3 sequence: CASHRQGTYEQYF. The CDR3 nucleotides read TGTGCCAGTCACCGGCAGGGGACCTACGAGCAGTACTTC. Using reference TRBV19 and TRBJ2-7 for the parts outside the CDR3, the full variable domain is DGGITQSPKYLFRKEGQNVTLSCEQNLNHDAMYWYRQDPGQGLRLIYYSQIVNDFQKGDIAEGYSVSREKKESFPLTVTSAQKNPTAFYLCASHRQGTYEQYFGPGTRLTVT.